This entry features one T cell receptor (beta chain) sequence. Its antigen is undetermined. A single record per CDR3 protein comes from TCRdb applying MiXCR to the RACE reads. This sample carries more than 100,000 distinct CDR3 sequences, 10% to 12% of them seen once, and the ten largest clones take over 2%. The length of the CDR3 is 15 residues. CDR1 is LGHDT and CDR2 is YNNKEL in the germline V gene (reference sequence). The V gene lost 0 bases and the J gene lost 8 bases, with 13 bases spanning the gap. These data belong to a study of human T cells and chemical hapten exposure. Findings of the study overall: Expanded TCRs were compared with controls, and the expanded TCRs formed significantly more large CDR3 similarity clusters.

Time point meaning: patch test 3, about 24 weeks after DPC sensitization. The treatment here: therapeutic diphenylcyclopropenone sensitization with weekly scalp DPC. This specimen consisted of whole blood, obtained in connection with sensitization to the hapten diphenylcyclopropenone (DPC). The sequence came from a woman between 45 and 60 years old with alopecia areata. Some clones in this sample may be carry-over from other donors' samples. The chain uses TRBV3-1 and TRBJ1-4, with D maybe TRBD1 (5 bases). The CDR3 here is CASSQDHRRGEKLFF. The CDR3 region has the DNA TGTGCCAGCAGCCAAGATCACAGGAGGGGAGAAAAACTGTTTTTT.